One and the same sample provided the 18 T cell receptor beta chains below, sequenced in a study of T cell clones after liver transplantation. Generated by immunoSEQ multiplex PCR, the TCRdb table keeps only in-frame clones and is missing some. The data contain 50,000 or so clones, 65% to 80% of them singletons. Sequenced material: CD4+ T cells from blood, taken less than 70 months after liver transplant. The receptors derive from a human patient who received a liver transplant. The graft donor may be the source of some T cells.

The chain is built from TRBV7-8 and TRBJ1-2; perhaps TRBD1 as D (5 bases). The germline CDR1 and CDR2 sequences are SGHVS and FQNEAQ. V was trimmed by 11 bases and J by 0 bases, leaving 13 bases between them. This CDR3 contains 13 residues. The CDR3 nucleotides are TGTGCCTCAGGAGGGGCCACTAACTATGGCTACACCTTC. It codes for CASGGATNYGYTF.

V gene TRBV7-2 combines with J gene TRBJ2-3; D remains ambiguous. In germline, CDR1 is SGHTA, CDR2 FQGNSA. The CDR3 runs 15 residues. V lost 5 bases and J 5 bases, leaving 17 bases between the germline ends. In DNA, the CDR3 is TGTGCCAGCAGCCCAACCGCGGCCAGAAGAGATACGCAGTATTTT. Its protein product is CASSPTAARRDTQYF.

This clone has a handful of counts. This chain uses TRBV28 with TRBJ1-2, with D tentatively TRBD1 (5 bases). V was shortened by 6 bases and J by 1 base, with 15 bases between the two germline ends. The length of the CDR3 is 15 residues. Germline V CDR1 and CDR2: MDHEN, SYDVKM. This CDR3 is CASRPTTGGNYGYTF. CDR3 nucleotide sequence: TGTGCCAGCAGACCAACGACGGGGGGTAACTATGGCTACACCTTC.

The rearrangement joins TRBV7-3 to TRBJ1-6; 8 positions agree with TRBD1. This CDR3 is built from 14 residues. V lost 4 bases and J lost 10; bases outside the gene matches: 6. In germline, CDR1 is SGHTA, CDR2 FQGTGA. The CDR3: CASSSGQGYSPLHF. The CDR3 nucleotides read TGTGCCAGCAGCTCCGGACAGGGTTACTCACCCCTCCACTTT.

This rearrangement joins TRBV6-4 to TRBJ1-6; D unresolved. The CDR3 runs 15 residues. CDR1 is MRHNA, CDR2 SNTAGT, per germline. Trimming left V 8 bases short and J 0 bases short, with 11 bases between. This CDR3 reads CASVGESSYNSPLHF. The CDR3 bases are TGTGCCAGCGTCGGGGAAAGCTCCTATAATTCACCCCTCCACTTT.

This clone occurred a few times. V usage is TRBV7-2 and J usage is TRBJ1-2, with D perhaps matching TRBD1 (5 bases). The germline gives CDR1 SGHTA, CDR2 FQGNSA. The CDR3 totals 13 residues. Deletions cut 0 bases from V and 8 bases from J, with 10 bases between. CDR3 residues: CASSLAGSGGYTF. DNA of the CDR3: TGTGCCAGCAGCTTAGCTGGGTCAGGGGGCTACACCTTC.

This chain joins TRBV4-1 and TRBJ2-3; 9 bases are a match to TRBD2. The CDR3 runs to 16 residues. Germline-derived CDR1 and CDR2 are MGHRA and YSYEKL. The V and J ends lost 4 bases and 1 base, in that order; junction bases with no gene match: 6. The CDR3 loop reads CASSLRAGGRTDTQYF. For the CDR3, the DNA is TGCGCCAGCAGCCTACGGGCGGGGGGGCGCACAGATACGCAGTATTTT.

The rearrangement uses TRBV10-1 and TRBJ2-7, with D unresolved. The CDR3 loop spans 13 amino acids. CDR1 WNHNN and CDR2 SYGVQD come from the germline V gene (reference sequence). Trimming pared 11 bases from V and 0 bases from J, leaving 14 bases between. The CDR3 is CARDSALSYEQYF. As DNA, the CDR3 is TGCGCCCGAGACTCGGCCCTCTCCTACGAGCAGTACTTC.

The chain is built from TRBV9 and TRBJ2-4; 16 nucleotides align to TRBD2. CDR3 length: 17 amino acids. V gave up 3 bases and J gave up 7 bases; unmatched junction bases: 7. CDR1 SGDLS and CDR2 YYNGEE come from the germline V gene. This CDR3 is CASSAPGTSGGANIQYF. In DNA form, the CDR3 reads TGTGCCAGCAGCGCCCCCGGGACTAGCGGGGGGGCGAACATTCAGTACTTC.

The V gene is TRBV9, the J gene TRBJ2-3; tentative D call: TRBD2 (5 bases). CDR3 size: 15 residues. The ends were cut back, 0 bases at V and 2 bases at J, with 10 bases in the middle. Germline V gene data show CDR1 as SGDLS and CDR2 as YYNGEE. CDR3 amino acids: CASSVGGSDTDTQYF. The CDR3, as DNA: TGTGCCAGCAGCGTAGGGGGTAGCGACACAGATACGCAGTATTTT.

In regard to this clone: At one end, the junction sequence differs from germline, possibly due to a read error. The chain's CDR3 is CASSLEPRGDSNQPQHF. In DNA, the CDR3 is TGTGCCAGCAGCCTAGAACCCAGAGGGGATAGCAATCAGCCCCAGCATTTT. The rearrangement links TRBV11-2 to TRBJ1-5; possibly TRBD1 for D (5 bases). Per germline, CDR1 SGHAT and CDR2 FQNNGV. CDR3 length: 17 residues.

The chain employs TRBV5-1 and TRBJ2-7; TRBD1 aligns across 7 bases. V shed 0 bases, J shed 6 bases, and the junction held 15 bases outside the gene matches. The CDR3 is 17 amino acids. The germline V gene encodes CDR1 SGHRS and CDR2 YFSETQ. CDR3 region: CASSLAGVGQLPFEQYF. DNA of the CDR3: TGCGCCAGCAGCTTGGCCGGAGTGGGACAGCTCCCCTTCGAGCAGTACTTC.

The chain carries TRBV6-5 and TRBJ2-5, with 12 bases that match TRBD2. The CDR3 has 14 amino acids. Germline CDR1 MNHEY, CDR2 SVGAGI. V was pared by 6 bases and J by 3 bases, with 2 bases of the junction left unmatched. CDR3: CASRRLAGEETQYF. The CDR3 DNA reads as TGTGCCAGCAGGAGACTAGCGGGGGAAGAGACCCAGTACTTC.

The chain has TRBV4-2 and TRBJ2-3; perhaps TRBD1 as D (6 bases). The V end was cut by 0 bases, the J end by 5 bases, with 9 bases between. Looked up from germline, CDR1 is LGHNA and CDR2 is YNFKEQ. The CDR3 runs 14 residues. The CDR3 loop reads CASSQEGQRDTQYF. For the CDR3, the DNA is TGTGCCAGCAGCCAAGAAGGACAGAGAGATACGCAGTATTTT.

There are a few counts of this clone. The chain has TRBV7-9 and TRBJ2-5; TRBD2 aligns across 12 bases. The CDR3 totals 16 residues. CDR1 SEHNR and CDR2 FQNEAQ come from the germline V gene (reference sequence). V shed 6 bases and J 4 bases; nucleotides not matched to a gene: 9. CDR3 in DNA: TGTGCCAGCAGTCGCGACCTAGCGGGGGGGCCAGAGACCCAGTACTTC. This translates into CASSRDLAGGPETQYF.

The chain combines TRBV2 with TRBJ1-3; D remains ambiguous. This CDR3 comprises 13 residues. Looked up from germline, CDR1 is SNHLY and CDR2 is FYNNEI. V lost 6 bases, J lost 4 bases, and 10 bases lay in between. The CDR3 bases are TGTGCCAGCAGAAACAATTCGGGAAACACCATATATTTT. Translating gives CASRNNSGNTIYF.

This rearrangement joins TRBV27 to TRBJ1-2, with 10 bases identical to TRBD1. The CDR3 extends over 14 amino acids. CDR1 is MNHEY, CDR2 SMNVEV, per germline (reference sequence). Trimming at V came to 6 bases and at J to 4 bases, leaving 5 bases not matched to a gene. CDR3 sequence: CASRLRDRGYGYTF. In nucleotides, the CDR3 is TGTGCCAGCAGGCTCCGGGACAGGGGCTATGGCTACACCTTC.

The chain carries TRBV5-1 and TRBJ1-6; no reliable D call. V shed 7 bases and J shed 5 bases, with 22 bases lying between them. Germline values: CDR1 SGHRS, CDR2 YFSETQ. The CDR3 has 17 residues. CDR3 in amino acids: CASAALPAGNDNSPLHF. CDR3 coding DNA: TGCGCCAGCGCAGCCTTACCTGCGGGTAACGATAATTCACCCCTCCACTTT.